These T cell receptor beta chains were read from a single sample in a study of response to subunit inactivated influenza vaccine. A single record per CDR3 protein comes from TCRdb applying MiXCR to the RT-PCR reads. The data contain approximately 700,000 distinct CDR3 sequences, approximately 13% of them singletons. This sample comprised PBMCs from blood, obtained less than 15 days before vaccination. These TCRs come from a man in his fifties who received an inactivated influenza vaccine. CDR3s leave out the opening cysteine and the closing phenylalanine or tryptophan. The D gene is left open where the match is weak.

j_gene	d_gene	v_gene	CDR3aa
TRBJ2-7	TRBD1	TRBV13	ASSSKGGSGTDSYEQY
TRBJ2-1	NA	TRBV14	ASSQVLKGPYNEQF
TRBJ2-2	TRBD2	TRBV6-5	ASSYGSGIANTGELF
TRBJ2-2	TRBD2	TRBV6-2/TRBV6-3	ASSTAGEVTGELF
TRBJ2-1	NA	TRBV12-3/TRBV12-4	ASSLGESHEQF
TRBJ1-2	TRBD1	TRBV18	ASSSAGTGRFEDGYT
TRBJ2-4	NA	TRBV29-1	SVEGGAGNIQY
TRBJ2-5	NA	TRBV27	ASSHTGGGSQETQY
TRBJ2-7	TRBD1	TRBV7-2	ASSSGGLDEQY
TRBJ2-5	NA	TRBV12-3/TRBV12-4	ASSLLGGARGTQY
TRBJ1-5	NA	TRBV6-5	ASSYSGGNEQPQH
TRBJ2-5	NA	TRBV29-1	SVSRAETQY
TRBJ2-7	NA	TRBV21-1	ASSTRDRQTYEQY
TRBJ1-1	TRBD1	TRBV5-1	ASSKGQGGMNTEAF
TRBJ2-3	NA	TRBV18	ASSPVPGSRADTQY
TRBJ2-5	NA	TRBV10-3	AISDRTETQY
TRBJ2-2	TRBD2	TRBV11-1	ASSSFIGLAGGNTGELF
TRBJ2-1	TRBD2	TRBV29-1	SAIAGDPYNEQF
TRBJ2-7	NA	TRBV12-3/TRBV12-4	ASSYGVGYEQY
TRBJ2-2	NA	TRBV20-1	SAPKTGLSTGELF
TRBJ2-1	TRBD2	TRBV7-9	ASSLGGLVEQF
TRBJ2-7	NA	TRBV28	ATYKESYEQY
TRBJ1-4	NA	TRBV18	ASSPRVPNEKLF
TRBJ2-3	TRBD2	TRBV5-1	ASSGSGRIDTQY
TRBJ2-7	NA	TRBV15	ATSLLKSSYEQY
TRBJ1-2	NA	TRBV20-1	SARSSGTPRNP
TRBJ1-1	NA	TRBV29-1	SVDGVHTEAF
TRBJ2-7	TRBD2	TRBV28	ASSPSGGGKYEQY
TRBJ2-5	TRBD1	TRBV11-2	ASSIQGAGETQY
TRBJ2-7	TRBD2	TRBV10-3	AISDIVAGGLEQY
TRBJ2-1	TRBD2	TRBV3-1	ASSHPISAVIAGGLGNEQF
TRBJ2-1	NA	TRBV5-1	ASSPAATSSYNEQF
TRBJ2-1	TRBD2	TRBV7-2	ASSLVSSGNNEQF
TRBJ2-3	TRBD2	TRBV6-1	ASSRTSGGPRDSDTQY
TRBJ2-1	TRBD2	TRBV6-1	ASSENERGVKF
TRBJ2-2	NA	TRBV14	ASSQLPKNTGELF
TRBJ2-7	NA	TRBV12-3/TRBV12-4	ASSMRGRNEQY
TRBJ1-1	NA	TRBV10-3	ATQGATEAF
TRBJ2-7	NA	TRBV21-1	ASSRVKVAGDAYEQY
TRBJ1-3	NA	TRBV5-1	ASSSGTSPGNTIY
TRBJ2-7	NA	TRBV6-2/TRBV6-3	ASSYRRVGYEQY
TRBJ1-1	NA	TRBV5-6	ASSWIRDNTRSEAF
TRBJ2-3	NA	TRBV6-1	ATTFGLSTDTQY
TRBJ1-1	NA	TRBV4-2	ASSHPGQRGTEAF
TRBJ2-6	TRBD1	TRBV20-1	SARGQPASGANVLT
TRBJ2-1	TRBD2	TRBV19	ASSIASGTYNEQF
TRBJ2-1	NA	TRBV7-2	ASRRSVRGAYNEQF
TRBJ2-3	TRBD2	TRBV10-3	ATSTSGRIDTQY
TRBJ1-2	NA	TRBV4-3	ASSQDIQHYGYT
TRBJ2-3	TRBD2	TRBV11-2	ASSLLASGFTDTQY
TRBJ2-5	NA	TRBV20-1	SAMLGGQETQY
TRBJ2-5	NA	TRBV15	ATSREQETQY
TRBJ2-7	TRBD2	TRBV5-1	ASSLEAGGRASEQY